The 25 T cell receptor beta chains listed next were all sequenced from one sample in a study of blood T cells in healthy people across ages. Next came a second PCR, run for roughly 6 to 11 cycles, which used a sample-barcoded 5' primer along with a J-beta primer mix. TCRdb recomputed calls from the 5' RACE reads with MiXCR, one row per CDR3 protein. The sample shows over a million distinct CDR3 sequences, 59% of them seen only once. The sequenced sample consisted of blood. The receptor set was obtained from a man younger than 35 in good health.

V and J are TRBV7-7 and TRBJ2-3; D gene uncertain. The germline V gene has CDR1 SSHAT and CDR2 FNYEAQ (reference sequence). V lost 0 bases to trimming and J lost 5 bases, with 9 bases between them. This CDR3 is built from 14 residues. The CDR3 DNA sequence: TGTGCCAGCAGCTTAGCCGGTACACAAGATACGCAGTATTTT. Translating it yields CASSLAGTQDTQYF.

The V call is TRBV28, the J call TRBJ2-7, with D possibly TRBD1 on 5 matching bases. The DNA end is a closer match to TRBJ2-5, so the J assignment may be wrong. Germline V gene sequence: CDR1 MDHEN, CDR2 SYDVKM. This CDR3 region has 13 residues. Here the CDR3 DNA reads TGTGCCAGCAGTGTGCTAGGGGAAGGGACCCAGTACTTC. Translating it yields CASSVLGEGTQYF.

J is TRBJ2-3 and V is TRBV27; TRBD1 aligns across 8 bases. CDR1 and CDR2 from the germline V gene are MNHEY and SMNVEV (reference sequence). The CDR3 has 15 residues. V dropped 5 bases and J dropped 4; count of bases not matched to a gene: 8. CDR3 loop: CASSPQDRAADTQYF. The CDR3 DNA sequence: TGTGCCAGCAGTCCTCAGGACAGGGCCGCAGATACGCAGTATTTT.

This chain links TRBV5-1 with TRBJ2-5; 10 bases line up with TRBD1. CDR3 length equals 18 residues. Germline V gives CDR1 SGHRS, CDR2 YFSETQ. After removal of 0 bases from V and 3 bases from J, the junction contained 11 bases not matched to a gene. The CDR3 nucleotides are TGCGCCAGCAGCTTGGCCGCAACCGGGACAGGGGTGGAAGAGACCCAGTACTTC. This translates into CASSLAATGTGVEETQYF.

The chain is built from TRBV12-3 or TRBV12-4 and TRBJ1-1, with a possible D match to TRBD1 (6 bases). The CDR3 contains 14 residues. V was cut by 6 bases and J by 3 bases, with 14 bases left in between. CDR3 amino acids: CASRNRVGDTEAFF. CDR3 coding DNA: TGTGCCAGCAGAAACAGGGTTGGGGACACTGAAGCTTTCTTT.

This clonotype was seen a single time. The gene calls are TRBV20-1 and TRBJ2-7; D not certain. Germline lookup yields CDR1 DFQATT and CDR2 SNEGSKA (reference sequence). V gave up 5 bases and J gave up 1 base, with 9 bases separating them. This CDR3 has 12 amino acids. The CDR3 here is CSADGVSYEQYF. The CDR3 coding sequence is TGCAGTGCTGATGGGGTGTCCTACGAGCAGTACTTC.

The CDR3 DNA reads as TGTGCCAGCAGTTTATATGGAGCGGGATACCCAAACCAAGAGACCCAGTACTTC. Protein: CASSLYGAGYPNQETQYF. The V gene is TRBV27, the J gene TRBJ2-5; 7 bases match TRBD2. This CDR3 spans 18 amino acids. Germline-derived CDR1 and CDR2 are MNHEY and SMNVEV (reference sequence). J lost 0 bases, V lost 1 base, and 11 bases had no gene match.

This clonotype was detected a few times. The chain joins TRBV3-1 to TRBJ2-7, with 13 positions matching TRBD2. Germline V CDR1 and CDR2: LGHDT, YNNKEL (reference sequence). V lost 1 base to trimming and J lost 5 bases; unmatched junction nucleotides: 5. The CDR3 has 16 residues. The CDR3 nucleotides are TGTGCCAGCAGCCAAGCTGGGACTAGCGGGATCCACGAGCAGTACTTC. This encodes CASSQAGTSGIHEQYF.

This clonotype occurred a few times. The chain employs TRBV10-3 and TRBJ2-6; a possible D gene is TRBD2 (6 bases). Per germline, CDR1 ENHRY and CDR2 SYGVKD. The CDR3 consists of 14 residues. V was cut by 9 bases and J by 4 bases, with 13 bases left in between. The CDR3 region is CAILGGEGANVLTF. CDR3 coding DNA: TGTGCCATTCTTGGAGGGGAAGGGGCCAACGTCCTGACTTTC.

In this sample, this clonotype turned up a few times. The rearrangement uses TRBV4-1 and TRBJ2-6, with a weak D call TRBD1 (6 bases). The CDR3 is 18 amino acids. Deletions cut 5 bases from V and 2 bases from J, with 19 bases between. CDR1 is MGHRA and CDR2 is YSYEKL in the germline V gene. CDR3 DNA sequence: TGCGCCAGCAGCACCCAATCATACAGGGCAGCTGGGGCCAACGTCCTGACTTTC. This encodes CASSTQSYRAAGANVLTF.

This chain connects TRBV20-1 to TRBJ2-7, with unresolved D. The CDR3 has 12 amino acids. V dropped 0 bases and J dropped 3 bases, with 6 bases sitting between them. Germline assignment: CDR1 DFQATT and CDR2 SNEGSKA (reference sequence). The CDR3 protein is CSARDVDYEQYF. The CDR3 nucleotides read TGCAGTGCTAGAGATGTGGACTACGAGCAGTACTTC.

In the case of this clonotype: The germline gene is not matched at one end of the junction; a read error may be the cause. The chain is built from TRBV29-1 and TRBJ2-3; 10 bases line up with TRBD2. CDR3 size: 15 residues. CDR1 and CDR2 from the germline V gene are SQVTM and ANQGSEA. CDR3 bases: TGCGGCGTCCCCTCCTTAGCGGGAGGACCAGATACGCAGTATTTT. Translating gives CGVPSLAGGPDTQYF.

The CDR3 spells CAISASRTDNEQFF. The CDR3 coding sequence is TGTGCCATCAGTGCCTCGCGGACAGACAATGAGCAGTTCTTC. This chain joins TRBV10-3 and TRBJ2-1, with TRBD1 as a possible D gene (6 bases). Germline assignment: CDR1 ENHRY and CDR2 SYGVKD. V was shortened by 4 bases and J by 5 bases, with 12 bases between the two germline ends. The CDR3 covers 14 residues.

The rearrangement joins TRBV25-1 to TRBJ2-7; 9 bases map to TRBD1. The CDR3 spans 14 residues. Germline V gene lookup returns CDR1 MGHDK and CDR2 SYGVNS. V trimming: 7 bases; J trimming: 1 base; junction bases outside the gene matches: 5. The CDR3 spells CASTLTGGSYEQYF. The CDR3 bases are TGTGCCAGCACCTTGACAGGGGGTTCCTACGAGCAGTACTTC.

CDR3 nucleotide sequence: TGCGGGGGGACAAGCACAGATACGCAGTATTTT. Its translation: CGGTSTDTQYF. The chain employs TRBV29-1 and TRBJ2-3; D may match TRBD1 or TRBD2 (6 bases each). This CDR3 region has 11 residues. Per germline, CDR1 SQVTM and CDR2 ANQGSEA.

V gene TRBV11-2 combines with J gene TRBJ2-3, with 8 bases lining up with TRBD2. Germline CDR1 is SGHAT and CDR2 is FQNNGV. J was trimmed by 5 bases and V by 1 base; bases with no gene match: 5. CDR3 length: 15 amino acids. The CDR3 protein is CASSLGSGGLDTQYF. DNA of the CDR3: TGTGCCAGCAGCTTAGGATCGGGGGGGCTAGATACGCAGTATTTT.

The chain employs TRBV4-3 and TRBJ2-1, with 7 bases aligning to TRBD2. The germline gives CDR1 LGHNA, CDR2 YSLEER. Germline trimming cut 4 bases from V and 5 bases from J; bases unmatched to any gene: 14. This CDR3 is built from 17 residues. The CDR3 region is CASSPWEGTGTDNEQFF. The CDR3 nucleotides read TGCGCCAGCAGCCCCTGGGAGGGGACGGGAACGGACAATGAGCAGTTCTTC.

The chain employs TRBV4-3 and TRBJ2-5; 9 bases align to TRBD1. Germline V gene sequence: CDR1 LGHNA, CDR2 YSLEER. The CDR3 loop spans 17 amino acids. The V segment lost 1 base and the J segment 3 bases; nucleotides outside the gene matches: 9. The DNA for the CDR3 is TGCGCCAGCAGCCAAGGCTTAGGGACAGGGAGAGAAGAGACCCAGTACTTC. Protein: CASSQGLGTGREETQYF.

In this sample, this clonotype turned up a few times. A much larger clone is a single base away; this may be a read error. The chain employs TRBV6-5 and TRBJ1-2, with 9 bases fitting TRBD1. CDR3 length: 12 amino acids. After removal of 6 bases from V and 8 bases from J, the junction contained 4 bases not matched to a gene. Germline CDR1 MNHEY, CDR2 SVGAGI. The DNA for the CDR3 is TGTGCCAGCAGCGGGACAGGGAGCGGCTACACCTTC. Encoded protein: CASSGTGSGYTF.

V usage is TRBV29-1 and J usage is TRBJ1-2; tentatively, D is TRBD1 (5 bases). V shed 4 bases and J shed 7 bases, with 10 bases lying between them. Germline CDR1 reads SQVTM; CDR2 reads ANQGSEA. There are 11 residues in the CDR3. The CDR3 DNA sequence: TGCAGCGTTGCCGAGGGGATTGGCTACACCTTC. This codes for CSVAEGIGYTF.

This chain links TRBV24-1 with TRBJ2-3; 8 bases align to TRBD1. V shed 6 bases and J 2 bases; nucleotides not matched to a gene: 6. This CDR3 has 15 residues. The V gene's germline CDR1 is KGHDR and CDR2 SFDVKD. CDR3 DNA: TGTGCCACCAGTCCGGGACAGGCAATCACAGATACGCAGTATTTT. Its translation is CATSPGQAITDTQYF.

The chain links TRBV20-1 to TRBJ2-7; the match to TRBD2 covers 10 bases. Germline V gene data show CDR1 as DFQATT and CDR2 as SNEGSKA (reference sequence). Unmatched junction bases numbered 12, after V lost 6 bases and J lost 1 base. The CDR3 has 16 residues. The CDR3 DNA reads TGCAGTGCCTGGACTAGCGGAGAGGTACCTTCCTACGAGCAGTACTTC. This codes for CSAWTSGEVPSYEQYF.

The rearrangement uses TRBV27 and TRBJ1-5, with D possibly matching TRBD1 (5 bases). This CDR3 is built from 13 residues. Trimming pared 5 bases from V and 8 bases from J, leaving 13 bases between. Germline-derived CDR1 and CDR2 are MNHEY and SMNVEV (reference sequence). Written as DNA, the CDR3 is TGTGCCAGCAGTGGATACGGGGGGGAGCCCCAGCATTTT. This gives the protein CASSGYGGEPQHF.

The rearrangement uses TRBV11-2 and TRBJ1-2; 8 bases fit TRBD1. CDR1 is SGHAT, CDR2 FQNNGV, per germline. V trimming: 7 bases; J trimming: 9 bases; junction bases outside the gene matches: 13. The CDR3 has 14 amino acids. The CDR3, as DNA: TGTGCCAGCACCCAGGGGGCATCGGGCATGAGCTACACCTTC. Its translation: CASTQGASGMSYTF.

The chain is built from TRBV5-1 and TRBJ1-1; 7 bases agree with TRBD1. The CDR3 spans 13 residues. V shed 7 bases and J 0 bases; nucleotides not matched to a gene: 3. Per the germline V gene, CDR1 is SGHRS and CDR2 is YFSETQ. CDR3 nucleotides: TGCGCCAGCCAGGGACAGATGAACACTGAAGCTTTCTTT. It specifies CASQGQMNTEAFF.